What follows are 3 T cell receptor beta chains derived from one specimen sequenced in a study of T cell responses to AZD1222 COVID-19 vaccine. Only in-frame clones appear in the TCRdb table, and some are missing; sequencing was by immunoSEQ multiplex PCR. The sample gives over 90,000 clones, roughly 88% of which show up once; roughly 5% is in the top ten. This material consisted of peripheral blood, taken on day 0 of AZD1222 vaccination. These receptors were taken from an adult in good health.

The chain carries TRBV29-1 and TRBJ2-2; D uncertain. The CDR3 is 13 amino acids. Germline lookup yields CDR1 SQVTM and CDR2 ANQGSEA. V shed 6 bases and J shed 0 bases, with 8 bases lying between them. CDR3 sequence reads: CSVCTPNTGELFF. For the CDR3, the DNA is TGCAGCGTGTGCACCCCGAACACCGGGGAGCTGTTTTTT.

The chain employs TRBV11-1 and TRBJ1-6; D might be TRBD1 (6 bases). V dropped 5 bases and J dropped 5 bases, with 10 bases sitting between them. CDR1 and CDR2 (germline): SGHAT, FQDESV (reference sequence). The CDR3 length is 14 residues. The CDR3: CASSRDRNNSPLHF. The CDR3 DNA reads as TGTGCCAGCAGCCGAGACAGGAATAATTCACCCCTCCACTTT.

The chain uses TRBV6-5 and TRBJ1-1; TRBD1 might be the D (5 bases). The CDR3 contains 15 residues. The germline gives CDR1 MNHEY, CDR2 SVGAGI. The V end lost 7 bases, the J end lost 2 bases, and 17 bases lay between the germline ends. CDR3 nucleotides: TGTGCCAGCAAAGGGACCGGGTTGGGTAACACTGAAGCTTTCTTT. Protein sequence: CASKGTGLGNTEAFF.